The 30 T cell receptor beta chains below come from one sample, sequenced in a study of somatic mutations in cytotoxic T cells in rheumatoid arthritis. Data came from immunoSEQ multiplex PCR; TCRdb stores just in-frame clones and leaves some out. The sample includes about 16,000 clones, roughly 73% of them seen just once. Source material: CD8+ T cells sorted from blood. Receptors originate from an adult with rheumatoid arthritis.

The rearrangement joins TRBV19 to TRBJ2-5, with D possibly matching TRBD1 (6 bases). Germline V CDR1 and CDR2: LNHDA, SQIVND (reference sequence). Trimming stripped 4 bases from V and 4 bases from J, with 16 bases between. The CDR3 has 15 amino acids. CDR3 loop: CASSTPDSPLETQYF. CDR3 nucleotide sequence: TGTGCCAGTAGTACCCCGGACAGTCCCTTAGAGACCCAGTACTTC.

The CDR3: CASSIGRRRNTGELFF. CDR3 nucleotide sequence: TGTGCCAGTAGTATAGGTAGACGGCGGAACACCGGGGAGCTGTTTTTT. The genes are TRBV19 and TRBJ2-2; D is unclear. The CDR3 has 16 residues. Deletions cut 1 base from V and 1 base from J, with 10 bases between. The germline CDR1 and CDR2 sequences are LNHDA and SQIVND (reference sequence).

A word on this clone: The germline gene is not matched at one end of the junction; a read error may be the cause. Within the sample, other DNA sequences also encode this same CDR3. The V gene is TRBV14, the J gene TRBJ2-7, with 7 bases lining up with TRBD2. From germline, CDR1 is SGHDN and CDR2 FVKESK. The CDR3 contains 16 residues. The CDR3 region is CASSQDWVGRDSEQYF. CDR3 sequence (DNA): TGTGCCAGCAGCCAAGATTGGGTGGGGAGGGATAGCGAGCAGTACTTT. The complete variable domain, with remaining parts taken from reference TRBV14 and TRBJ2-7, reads EAGVTQFPSHSVIEKGQTVTLRCDPISGHDNLYWYRRVMGKEIKFLLHFVKESKQDESGMPNNRFLAERTGGTYSTLKVQPAELEDSGVYFCASSQDWVGRDSEQYFGPGTRLTVT.

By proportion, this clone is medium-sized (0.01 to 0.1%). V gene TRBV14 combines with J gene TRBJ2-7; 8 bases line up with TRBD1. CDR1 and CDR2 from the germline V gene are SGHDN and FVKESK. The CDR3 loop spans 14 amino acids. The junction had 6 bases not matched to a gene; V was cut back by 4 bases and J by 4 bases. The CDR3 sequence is CASSPRDRYYEQYF. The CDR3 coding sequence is TGTGCCAGCAGCCCGAGGGACAGGTATTACGAGCAGTACTTC. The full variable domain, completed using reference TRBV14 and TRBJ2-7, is EAGVTQFPSHSVIEKGQTVTLRCDPISGHDNLYWYRRVMGKEIKFLLHFVKESKQDESGMPNNRFLAERTGGTYSTLKVQPAELEDSGVYFCASSPRDRYYEQYFGPGTRLTVT.

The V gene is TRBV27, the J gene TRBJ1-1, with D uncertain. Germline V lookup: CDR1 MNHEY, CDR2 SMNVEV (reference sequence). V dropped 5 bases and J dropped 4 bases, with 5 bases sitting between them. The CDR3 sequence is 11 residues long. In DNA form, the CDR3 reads TGTGCCAGCAGTGAGGGCACTGAAGCTTTCTTT. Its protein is CASSEGTEAFF.

CDR3 region: CASSLVAGDYNEQFF. The CDR3 bases are TGTGCCAGCAGCTTAGTAGCGGGGGACTACAATGAGCAGTTCTTC. The chain uses TRBV7-3 and TRBJ2-1; the match to TRBD2 covers 9 bases. Germline V gene sequence: CDR1 SGHTA, CDR2 FQGTGA. The CDR3 sequence is 15 residues long. V was clipped by 2 bases and J by 3 bases; unmatched bases: 2.

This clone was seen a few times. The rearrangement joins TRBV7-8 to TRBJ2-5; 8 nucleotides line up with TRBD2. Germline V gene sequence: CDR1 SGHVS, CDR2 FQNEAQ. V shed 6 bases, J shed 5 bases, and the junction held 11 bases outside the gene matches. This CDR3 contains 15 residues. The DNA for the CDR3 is TGTGCCAGCAGGGACATGCTAGCGGGTGGTGAGACCCAGTACTTC. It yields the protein CASRDMLAGGETQYF.

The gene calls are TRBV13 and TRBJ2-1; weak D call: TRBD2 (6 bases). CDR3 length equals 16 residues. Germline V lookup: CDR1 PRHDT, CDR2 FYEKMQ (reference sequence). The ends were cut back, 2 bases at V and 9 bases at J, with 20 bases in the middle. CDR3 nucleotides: TGTGCCAGCAGCTTATTCGCGGGAAGTATTACAGGTGAGCAGTTCTTC. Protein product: CASSLFAGSITGEQFF.

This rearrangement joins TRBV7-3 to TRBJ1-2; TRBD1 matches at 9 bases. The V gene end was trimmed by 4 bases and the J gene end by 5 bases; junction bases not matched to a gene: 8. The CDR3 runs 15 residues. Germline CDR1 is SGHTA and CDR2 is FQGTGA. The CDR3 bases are TGTGCCAGCAGCTCGCGCGGGACAGGGCTGTATGGCTACACCTTC. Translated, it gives CASSSRGTGLYGYTF.

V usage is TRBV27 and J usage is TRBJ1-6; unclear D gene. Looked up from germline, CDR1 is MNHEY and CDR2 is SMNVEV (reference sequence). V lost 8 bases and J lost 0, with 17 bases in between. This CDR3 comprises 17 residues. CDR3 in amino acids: CASPRCLSSSYNSPLHF. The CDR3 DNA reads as TGTGCCAGCCCCCGCTGCCTCTCGAGCTCCTATAATTCACCCCTCCACTTT.

The chain's CDR3 is CASSPIGRWGPEAFF. As DNA, the CDR3 is TGTGCCAGCAGCCCGATCGGCAGGTGGGGCCCTGAAGCTTTCTTT. The chain employs TRBV7-2 and TRBJ1-1; tentatively, D is TRBD1 (5 bases). From germline, CDR1 is SGHTA and CDR2 FQGNSA. This CDR3 has 15 amino acids. Deletions cut 5 bases from V and 6 bases from J, with 19 bases between.

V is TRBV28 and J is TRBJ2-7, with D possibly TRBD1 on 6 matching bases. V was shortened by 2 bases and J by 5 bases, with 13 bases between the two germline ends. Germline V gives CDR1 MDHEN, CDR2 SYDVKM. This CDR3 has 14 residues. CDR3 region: CASSLPPGANEQYF. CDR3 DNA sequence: TGTGCCAGCAGTTTACCCCCAGGGGCCAACGAGCAGTACTTC. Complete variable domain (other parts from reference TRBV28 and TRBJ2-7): DVKVTQSSRYLVKRTGEKVFLECVQDMDHENMFWYRQDPGLGLRLIYFSYDVKMKEKGDIPEGYSVSREKKERFSLILESASTNQTSMYLCASSLPPGANEQYFGPGTRLTVT.

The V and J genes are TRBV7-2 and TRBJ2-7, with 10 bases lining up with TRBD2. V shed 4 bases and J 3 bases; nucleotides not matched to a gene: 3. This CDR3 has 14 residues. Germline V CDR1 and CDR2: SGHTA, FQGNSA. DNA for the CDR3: TGTGCCAGCAGCTCTTCTAGCGGGGGCTACGAGCAGTACTTC. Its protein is CASSSSSGGYEQYF.

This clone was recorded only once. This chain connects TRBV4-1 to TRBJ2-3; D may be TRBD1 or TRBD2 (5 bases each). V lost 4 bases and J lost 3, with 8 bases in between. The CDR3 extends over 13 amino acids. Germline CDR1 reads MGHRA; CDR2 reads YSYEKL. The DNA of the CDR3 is TGCGCCAGCAGCCCTGGGGGTACAGATACGCAGTATTTT. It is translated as CASSPGGTDTQYF.

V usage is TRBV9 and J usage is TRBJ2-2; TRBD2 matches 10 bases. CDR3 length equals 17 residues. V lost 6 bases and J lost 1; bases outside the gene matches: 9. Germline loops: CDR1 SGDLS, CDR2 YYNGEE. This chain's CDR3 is CASTRPPSGRNTGELFF. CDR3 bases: TGTGCCAGCACTCGACCTCCTAGCGGGAGGAACACCGGGGAGCTGTTTTTT.

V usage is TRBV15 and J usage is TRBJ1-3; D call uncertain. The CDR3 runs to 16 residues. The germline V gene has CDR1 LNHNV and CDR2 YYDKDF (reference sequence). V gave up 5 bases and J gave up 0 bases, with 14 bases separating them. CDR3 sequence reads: CATSPSDLSSGNTIYF. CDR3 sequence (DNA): TGTGCCACCAGCCCTTCTGACCTAAGCTCTGGAAACACCATATATTTT.

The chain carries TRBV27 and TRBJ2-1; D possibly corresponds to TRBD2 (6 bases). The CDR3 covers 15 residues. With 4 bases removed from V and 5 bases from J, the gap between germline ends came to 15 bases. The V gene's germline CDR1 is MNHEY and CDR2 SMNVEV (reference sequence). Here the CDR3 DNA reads TGTGCCAGCAGTTCTGGGGGGTCTGTGAACAATGAGCAGTTCTTC. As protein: CASSSGGSVNNEQFF.

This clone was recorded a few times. CDR3 in amino acids: CASSASATSNQPQHF. In nucleotides, the CDR3 is TGTGCCAGCAGCGCGTCGGCAACTAGCAATCAGCCCCAGCATTTT. This chain connects TRBV7-9 to TRBJ1-5, with D unclear. This CDR3 is 15 amino acids long. With 5 bases removed from V and 0 bases from J, the gap between germline ends came to 11 bases. Germline V lookup: CDR1 SEHNR, CDR2 FQNEAQ (reference sequence).

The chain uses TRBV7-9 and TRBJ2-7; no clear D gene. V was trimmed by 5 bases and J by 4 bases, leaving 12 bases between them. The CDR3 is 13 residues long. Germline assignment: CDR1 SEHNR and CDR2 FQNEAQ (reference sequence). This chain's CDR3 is CASSPRRSYEQYF. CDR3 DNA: TGTGCCAGCAGCCCAAGACGATCGTACGAGCAGTACTTC. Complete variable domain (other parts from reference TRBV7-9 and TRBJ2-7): DTGVSQNPRHKITKRGQNVTFRCDPISEHNRLYWYRQTLGQGPEFLTYFQNEAQLEKSRLLSDRFSAERPKGSFSTLEIQRTEQGDSAMYLCASSPRRSYEQYFGPGTRLTVT.

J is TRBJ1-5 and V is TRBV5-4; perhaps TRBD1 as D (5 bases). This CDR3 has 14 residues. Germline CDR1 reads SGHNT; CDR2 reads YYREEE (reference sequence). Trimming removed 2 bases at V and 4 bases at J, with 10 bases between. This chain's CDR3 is CASSLWGENQPQHF. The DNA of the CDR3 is TGTGCCAGCAGCTTATGGGGGGAGAATCAGCCCCAGCATTTT.

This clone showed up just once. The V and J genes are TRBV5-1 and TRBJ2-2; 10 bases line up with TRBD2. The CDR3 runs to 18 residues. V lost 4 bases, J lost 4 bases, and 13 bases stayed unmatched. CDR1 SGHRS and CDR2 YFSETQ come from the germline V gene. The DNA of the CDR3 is TGCGCCAGCAGCGGATTAAGCCCCGGGACTAGCGCCACCGGGGAGCTGTTTTTT. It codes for CASSGLSPGTSATGELFF.

The CDR3 protein is CASGLGSGYQETQYF. As DNA, the CDR3 is TGTGCTAGTGGTTTGGGCAGTGGGTACCAAGAGACCCAGTACTTC. The chain employs TRBV12-5 and TRBJ2-5; no clear D. The V end lost 1 base, the J end lost 0 bases, and 9 bases lay between the germline ends. This CDR3 is 15 amino acids long. Germline V gene data show CDR1 as LGHNT and CDR2 as FRNRAP.

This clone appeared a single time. The CDR3 sequence: CASSFSGGGEQYF. The CDR3 DNA reads as TGTGCCAGCAGTTTTTCTGGGGGCGGCGAGCAGTACTTC. The genes are TRBV27 and TRBJ2-7, with D tentatively TRBD1 (6 bases). V dropped 3 bases and J dropped 6 bases, with 12 bases sitting between them. The CDR3 is 13 residues long. CDR1 and CDR2 (germline): MNHEY, SMNVEV (reference sequence).

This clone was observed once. CDR3 loop: CASSLQLAGFQETQYF. The CDR3, as DNA: TGTGCCAGCAGCCTACAACTAGCGGGATTCCAAGAGACCCAGTACTTC. The gene calls are TRBV5-5 and TRBJ2-5, with 10 bases lining up with TRBD2. This CDR3 has 16 residues. With V trimmed by 4 bases and J by 1 base, 7 bases remained unmatched. From germline, CDR1 is SGHKS and CDR2 YYEKEE (reference sequence).

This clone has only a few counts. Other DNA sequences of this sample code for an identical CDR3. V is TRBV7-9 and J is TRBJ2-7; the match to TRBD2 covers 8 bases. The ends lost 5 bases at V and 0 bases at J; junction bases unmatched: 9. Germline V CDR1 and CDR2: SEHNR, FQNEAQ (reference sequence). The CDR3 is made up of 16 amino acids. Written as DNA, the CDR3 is TGTGCCAGCAGCCCCCTCACCGGGAGGGGCTCCTACGAGCAGTACTTC. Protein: CASSPLTGRGSYEQYF.

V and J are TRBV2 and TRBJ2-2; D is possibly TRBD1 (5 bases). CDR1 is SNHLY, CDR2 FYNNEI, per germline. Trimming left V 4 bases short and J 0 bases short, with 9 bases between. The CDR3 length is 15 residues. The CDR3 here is CASSVGAANTGELFF. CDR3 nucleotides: TGTGCCAGCAGTGTTGGGGCCGCGAACACCGGGGAGCTGTTTTTT.

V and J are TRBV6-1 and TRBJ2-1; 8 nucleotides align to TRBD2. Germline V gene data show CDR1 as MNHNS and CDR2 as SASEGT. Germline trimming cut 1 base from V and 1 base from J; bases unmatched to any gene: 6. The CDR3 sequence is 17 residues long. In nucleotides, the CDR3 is TGTGCCAGCAGTGAAGAAGAAAGCGGGAGTTCCTACAATGAGCAGTTCTTC. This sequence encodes CASSEEESGSSYNEQFF.

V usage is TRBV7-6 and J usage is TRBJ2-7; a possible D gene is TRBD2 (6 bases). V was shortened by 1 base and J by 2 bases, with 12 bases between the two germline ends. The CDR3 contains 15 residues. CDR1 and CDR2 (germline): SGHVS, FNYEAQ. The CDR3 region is CASSLVGGGTYEQYF. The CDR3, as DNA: TGTGCCAGCAGCTTAGTGGGGGGAGGCACCTACGAGCAGTACTTC.

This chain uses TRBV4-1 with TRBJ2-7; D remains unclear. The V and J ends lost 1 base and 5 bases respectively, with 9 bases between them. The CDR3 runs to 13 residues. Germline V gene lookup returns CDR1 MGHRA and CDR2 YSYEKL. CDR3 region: CASSQGGINEQYF. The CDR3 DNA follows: TGCGCCAGCAGCCAAGGGGGAATCAACGAGCAGTACTTC.

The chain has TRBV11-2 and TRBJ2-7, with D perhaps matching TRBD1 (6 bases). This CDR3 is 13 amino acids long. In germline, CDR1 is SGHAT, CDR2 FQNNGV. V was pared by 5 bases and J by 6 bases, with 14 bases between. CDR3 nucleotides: TGTGCCAGCAGCACACAGGGTCCGGGCGAGCAGTACTTC. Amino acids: CASSTQGPGEQYF. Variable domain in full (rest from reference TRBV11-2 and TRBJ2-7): EAGVAQSPRYKIIEKRQSVAFWCNPISGHATLYWYQQILGQGPKLLIQFQNNGVVDDSQLPKDRFSAERLKGVDSTLKIQPAKLEDSAVYLCASSTQGPGEQYFGPGTRLTVT.